These 28 T cell receptor beta chains came from one sample sequenced in a study of blood T cell repertoires in COVID-19. The assay was immunoSEQ multiplex PCR, and TCRdb's table has in-frame clones only and misses some. The repertoire includes around 160,000 clones, 80% to 90% of them detected once, and around 15% sits in the top ten. Sequencing was carried out using peripheral blood. The receptors derive from a man aged 18 to 29 with COVID-19, enrolled during active disease.

The V gene is TRBV10-2, the J gene TRBJ2-1; 9 bases are shared with TRBD2. V lost 4 bases, J lost 6 bases, and 4 bases stayed unmatched. Germline CDR1 reads WSHSY; CDR2 reads SAAADI. CDR3 size: 14 residues. The CDR3 protein is CASSVAGAGNEQFF. For the CDR3, the DNA is TGCGCCAGCAGTGTAGCGGGGGCGGGCAATGAGCAGTTCTTC.

The V and J genes are TRBV10-1 and TRBJ2-3; 12 nucleotides line up with TRBD2. There are 15 residues in the CDR3. CDR1 and CDR2 (germline): WNHNN, SYGVQD (reference sequence). Germline trimming cut 4 bases from V and 2 bases from J; bases unmatched to any gene: 1. Here the CDR3 reads CASSGLAGATDTQYF. In nucleotides, the CDR3 is TGCGCCAGCAGTGGACTAGCGGGAGCCACAGATACGCAGTATTTT.

As for this clone: Its ends do not fully match the called genes, so a read error is possible. The chain recombines TRBV19 with TRBJ1-4; 8 nucleotides align to TRBD1. The CDR3 has 18 amino acids. Germline values: CDR1 LNHDA, CDR2 SQIVND (reference sequence). CDR3 protein: CASSVKGTGRPVGEKLLF. The CDR3 nucleotides are TGTGCCAGTAGTGTAAAAGGGACAGGCCGCCCAGTTGGTGAAAAACTGCTTTTT.

The chain carries TRBV9 and TRBJ2-1; a possible D gene is TRBD2 (6 bases). V was cut by 3 bases and J by 2 bases, with 12 bases left in between. This CDR3 has 15 residues. Germline-derived CDR1 and CDR2 are SGDLS and YYNGEE. Here the CDR3 reads CASSAGSIPYNEQFF. CDR3 sequence (DNA): TGTGCCAGCAGCGCCGGGAGTATCCCCTACAATGAGCAGTTCTTC.

The J gene is TRBJ1-6, the V gene TRBV9; 8 nucleotides line up with TRBD1. V trimming: 4 bases; J trimming: 7 bases; junction bases outside the gene matches: 7. The CDR3 contains 15 residues. Germline V lookup: CDR1 SGDLS, CDR2 YYNGEE. The CDR3 reads CASSRDRGPNSPLHF. The CDR3 coding sequence is TGTGCCAGCAGCAGAGACAGGGGCCCCAATTCACCCCTCCACTTT.

The chain combines TRBV23-1 with TRBJ1-2, with 11 bases identical to TRBD1. TRBV23-1 is annotated as an ORF whose role is uncertain. V lost 2 bases to trimming and J lost 3 bases; unmatched junction nucleotides: 2. This CDR3 is 15 amino acids long. CDR3 sequence: CASSQGDRGDYGYTF. CDR3 in DNA: TGCGCCAGCAGTCAAGGGGACAGGGGGGACTATGGCTACACCTTC.

The V gene is TRBV11-2, the J gene TRBJ2-7, with 12 nucleotides matching TRBD2. CDR1 is SGHAT, CDR2 FQNNGV, per germline. The J segment lost 5 bases and the V segment lost 5 bases, leaving 7 bases of the junction unmatched. CDR3 length equals 15 residues. CDR3 DNA sequence: TGTGCCAGCAGCCAGACTAGCGGGAGAGGGAACGAGCAGTACTTC. Translated, it gives CASSQTSGRGNEQYF.

V gene TRBV5-6 combines with J gene TRBJ1-3; TRBD1 aligns across 7 bases. Per germline, CDR1 SGHDT and CDR2 YYEEEE. The CDR3 loop spans 15 amino acids. V lost 2 bases to trimming and J lost 1 base; unmatched junction nucleotides: 3. CDR3 nucleotide sequence: TGTGCCAGCAGCTTTCCAGGGGGTTCTGGAAACACCATATATTTT. Protein: CASSFPGGSGNTIYF.

The chain combines TRBV30 with TRBJ2-7; a weak D match, TRBD1 (6 bases). The germline V gene encodes CDR1 GTSNPN and CDR2 SVGIG (reference sequence). V dropped 3 bases and J dropped 1 base, with 10 bases sitting between them. The CDR3 is made up of 13 amino acids. CDR3 DNA: TGTGCCTGGAGGGTGAGGGGGTCCTACGAGCAGTACTTC. It codes for CAWRVRGSYEQYF.

With regard to this clone: This sample also contains other DNA sequences that code for the same CDR3. V is TRBV6-5 and J is TRBJ2-7; D possibly corresponds to TRBD1 (6 bases). The CDR3 runs to 12 residues. From germline, CDR1 is MNHEY and CDR2 SVGAGI. The V and J ends lost 6 bases and 4 bases respectively, with 10 bases between them. The CDR3 bases are TGTGCCAGCAGCCTCGACAGGTACGAGCAGTACTTC. It translates to CASSLDRYEQYF.

The V and J genes are TRBV19 and TRBJ1-5; 11 bases agree with TRBD1. Trimming at V came to 6 bases and at J to 7 bases, leaving 8 bases not matched to a gene. This CDR3 is built from 15 residues. Per germline, CDR1 LNHDA and CDR2 SQIVND (reference sequence). In DNA form, the CDR3 reads TGTGCCAGTAGCGGGACAGGGGGTTTTTTGCAGCCCCAGCATTTT. Protein product: CASSGTGGFLQPQHF.

The rearrangement uses TRBV28 and TRBJ2-3; 10 nucleotides align to TRBD1. Germline CDR1 and CDR2: MDHEN and SYDVKM. There are 15 residues in the CDR3. J gave up 6 bases and V 4 bases, and 7 bases lay outside the gene matches. CDR3: CASSSLDRGRDTQYF. In DNA form, the CDR3 reads TGTGCCAGCAGTTCACTAGACAGGGGGCGGGATACGCAGTATTTT.

As DNA, the CDR3 is TGTGCCAGCAGTTCCCCCGGAGGCAATCAGCCCCAGCATTTT. This gives the protein CASSSPGGNQPQHF. The genes are TRBV6-5 and TRBJ1-5; D is ambiguous. This CDR3 has 14 amino acids. CDR1 and CDR2 from the germline V gene are MNHEY and SVGAGI. The V end was cut by 4 bases, the J end by 2 bases, with 9 bases between.

This chain joins TRBV27 and TRBJ2-6, with D uncertain. The V end was cut by 5 bases, the J end by 0 bases, with 5 bases between. The CDR3 spans 14 residues. Germline CDR1 reads MNHEY; CDR2 reads SMNVEV (reference sequence). CDR3 amino acids: CASSHYSGANVLTF. CDR3 DNA: TGTGCCAGCAGTCACTACTCTGGGGCCAACGTCCTGACTTTC.

The V and J genes are TRBV3-1 (or the pseudogene TRBV3-2) and TRBJ2-5; D gene uncertain. The CDR3 covers 15 residues. Trimming took 1 base from V and 1 from J, leaving 10 bases between them. The germline gives CDR1 LGHDT, CDR2 YNNKEL (reference sequence). The CDR3 DNA reads TGTGCCAGCAGCCAAGGACAAGTCGCCCAAGAGACCCAGTACTTC. Amino acid sequence: CASSQGQVAQETQYF.

This clone turned up a few times. This chain uses TRBV7-8 with TRBJ1-1, with D possibly matching TRBD1 (6 bases). The germline CDR1 and CDR2 sequences are SGHVS and FQNEAQ. V was cut by 1 base and J by 7 bases, with 13 bases left in between. The CDR3 runs 14 residues. CDR3 in DNA: TGTGCCAGCAGCTTAGACTGGACAGCGAATGAAGCTTTCTTT. As protein: CASSLDWTANEAFF.

The chain couples TRBV7-9 to TRBJ1-3; 7 bases map to TRBD1. CDR1 is SEHNR and CDR2 is FQNEAQ in the germline V gene (reference sequence). V lost 8 bases and J lost 4; bases outside the gene matches: 11. The CDR3 consists of 15 residues. CDR3 in amino acids: CASGKTGDRGNTIYF. For the CDR3, the DNA is TGTGCCAGCGGAAAAACAGGGGATCGGGGAAACACCATATATTTT.

The V gene is TRBV9, the J gene TRBJ1-2; 10 positions match TRBD1. The CDR3 is made up of 13 amino acids. J gave up 7 bases and V 3 bases, and 3 bases lay outside the gene matches. Germline CDR1 and CDR2: SGDLS and YYNGEE. The CDR3 coding sequence is TGTGCCAGCAGCGGAGGGACAGGGGCTGGCTACACCTTC. Its protein is CASSGGTGAGYTF.

V gene TRBV9 combines with J gene TRBJ2-4, with a weak D call TRBD1 (6 bases). V lost 0 bases and J lost 7, with 8 bases in between. Germline-derived CDR1 and CDR2 are SGDLS and YYNGEE. This CDR3 comprises 13 residues. The CDR3 protein is CASSVDTGNIQYF. Here the CDR3 DNA reads TGTGCCAGCAGCGTAGACACAGGGAACATTCAGTACTTC.

J is TRBJ2-7 and V is TRBV28, with 9 positions matching TRBD2. Losses at the gene ends were 5 bases for V and 0 bases for J; bases not matched to a gene: 8. This CDR3 comprises 16 residues. The germline V gene has CDR1 MDHEN and CDR2 SYDVKM. This CDR3 reads CASSLLAGVRSYEQYF. CDR3 DNA sequence: TGTGCCAGCAGTCTGTTAGCGGGAGTCCGCTCCTACGAGCAGTACTTC. The full variable domain, rest sourced from reference TRBV28 and TRBJ2-7, is DVKVTQSSRYLVKRTGEKVFLECVQDMDHENMFWYRQDPGLGLRLIYFSYDVKMKEKGDIPEGYSVSREKKERFSLILESASTNQTSMYLCASSLLAGVRSYEQYFGPGTRLTVT.

DNA for the CDR3: TGTGCCAGCAGCGAGACAGGGCACACTGAAGCTTTCTTT. It specifies CASSETGHTEAFF. The gene calls are TRBV2 and TRBJ1-1; 7 bases map to TRBD1. Unmatched junction bases numbered 4, after V lost 6 bases and J lost 3 bases. The CDR3 consists of 13 residues. In germline, CDR1 is SNHLY, CDR2 FYNNEI.

The rearrangement joins TRBV15 to TRBJ1-2; D unresolved. Germline CDR1 LNHNV, CDR2 YYDKDF (reference sequence). CDR3 length: 16 residues. With 0 bases removed from V and 1 base from J, the gap between germline ends came to 12 bases. The CDR3 DNA is TGTGCCACCAGCAGAGACGAACCTATCGATAACTATGGCTACACCTTC. Its protein is CATSRDEPIDNYGYTF.

The chain employs TRBV9 and TRBJ2-7; tentatively, D is TRBD1 (5 bases). Trimming took off 4 bases at V and 3 bases at J, with 14 bases between the two ends. CDR3 length: 14 amino acids. Germline V gives CDR1 SGDLS, CDR2 YYNGEE. CDR3 DNA sequence: TGTGCCAGCAGCCCCCGTGGCGACAGCTACGAGCAGTACTTC. Its protein product is CASSPRGDSYEQYF.

The chain carries TRBV27 and TRBJ2-7; perhaps TRBD1 as D (5 bases). Germline assignment: CDR1 MNHEY and CDR2 SMNVEV (reference sequence). This CDR3 has 16 amino acids. Trimming pared 6 bases from V and 7 bases from J, leaving 25 bases between. In DNA form, the CDR3 reads TGTGCCAGCAGACCCAGGGAACTCAACTTCCTACGAGAGCAGTACTTC. As protein: CASRPRELNFLREQYF.

This clone was counted between two and nine times. The rearrangement uses TRBV9 and TRBJ1-2; 7 bases fit TRBD1. With 0 bases clipped from V and 4 bases from J, the junction kept 9 bases outside the gene matches. Germline V CDR1 and CDR2: SGDLS, YYNGEE. This CDR3 has 16 amino acids. The CDR3 DNA sequence: TGTGCCAGCAGCGTAGGAGGTACAGGGGTTGTCTATGGCTACACCTTC. Its translation is CASSVGGTGVVYGYTF.

At least ten counts were recorded for this clone. The rearrangement uses TRBV15 and TRBJ2-4; possible D gene TRBD1, 6 bases. With 2 bases removed from V and 0 bases from J, the gap between germline ends came to 11 bases. The CDR3 is made up of 16 amino acids. The germline CDR1 and CDR2 sequences are LNHNV and YYDKDF (reference sequence). The CDR3 DNA reads as TGTGCCACCAGCAGACCGACAGGAATAGCCAAAAACATTCAGTACTTC. Translation gives CATSRPTGIAKNIQYF.

CDR3 residues: CSASSGQYSGNTIYF. Here the CDR3 DNA reads TGCAGTGCTAGTTCGGGACAGTACTCTGGAAACACCATATATTTT. This chain uses TRBV20-1 with TRBJ1-3, with 7 bases identical to TRBD1. The CDR3 contains 15 residues. Germline V gives CDR1 DFQATT, CDR2 SNEGSKA (reference sequence). With 3 bases clipped from V and 0 bases from J, the junction kept 5 bases outside the gene matches.

The chain carries TRBV4-3 and TRBJ2-7; TRBD2 matches at 9 bases. The junction had 9 bases not matched to a gene; V was cut back by 5 bases and J by 4 bases. The CDR3 consists of 15 residues. Germline values: CDR1 LGHNA, CDR2 YSLEER. Written as DNA, the CDR3 is TGCGCCAGCAGCGAAGCGGGGGGCAAGTCGTACGAGCAGTACTTC. This codes for CASSEAGGKSYEQYF.